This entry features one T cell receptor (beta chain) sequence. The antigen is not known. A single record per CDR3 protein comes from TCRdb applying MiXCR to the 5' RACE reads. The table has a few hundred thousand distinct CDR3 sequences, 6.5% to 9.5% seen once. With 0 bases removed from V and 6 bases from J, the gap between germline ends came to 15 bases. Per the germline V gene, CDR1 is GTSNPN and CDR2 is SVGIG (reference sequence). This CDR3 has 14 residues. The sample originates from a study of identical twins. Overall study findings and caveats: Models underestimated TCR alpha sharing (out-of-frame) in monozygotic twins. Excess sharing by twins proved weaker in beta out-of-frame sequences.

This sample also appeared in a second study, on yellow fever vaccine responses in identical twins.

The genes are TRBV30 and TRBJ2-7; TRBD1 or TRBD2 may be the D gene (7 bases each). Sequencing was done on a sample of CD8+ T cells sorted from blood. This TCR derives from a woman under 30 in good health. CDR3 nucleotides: TGTGCCTGGAGTGTACATTCAGGGGGGGGCGAGCAGTACTTC. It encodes CAWSVHSGGGEQYF.